The present T cell receptor (beta chain) was sequenced within a study of CD8 T cells in ankylosing spondylitis. Study-level points and caveats: One TCR beta motif, made up of seven to nine highly homologous variants, appeared characteristic of ankylosing spondylitis blood. Disease-linked clones displayed a CD8+ phenotype and appeared relatively rarely in peripheral blood.

The CDR3 contains 12 residues. Germline V CDR1 and CDR2: SQVTM, ANQGSEA. V lost 6 bases and J lost 3; bases outside the gene matches: 5. This clonotype was recorded many times. Its matching antigen is unknown. Using its own MiXCR run on the 5' RACE reads, TCRdb lists one record per CDR3 protein. Of 220,000 or so distinct CDR3 sequences listed, 15% to 20% are singletons. V gene TRBV29-1 combines with J gene TRBJ2-7; the match to TRBD1 covers 7 bases. The TCR comes from a male donor with ankylosing spondylitis. Material for sequencing was blood, either unsorted or a sorted T cell fraction (not recorded which). CDR3 amino acids: CSVRDSYYEQYF. As DNA, the CDR3 is TGCAGCGTAAGGGACAGCTACTACGAGCAGTACTTC.